Included here is one TCR beta chain sequence, with context. Assay used: immunoSEQ multiplex PCR; TCRdb lists only in-frame clones, some missing. The sample consists of approximately 120,000 clones, roughly 88% of them appearing once. These data originate in a study of blood T cell repertoires in COVID-19. This CDR3 region has 16 residues. Germline CDR1 and CDR2: KGHDR and SFDVKD. The germline V and J ends were trimmed by 0 bases and 6 bases, with 14 bases remaining between them. The genes are TRBV24-1 and TRBJ2-1; D not resolved. Material: peripheral blood. This TCR was sampled from a woman older than 75 with active or convalescent COVID-19. Here the CDR3 reads CATSDLGASVGNEQFF. The CDR3 DNA reads as TGTGCCACCAGTGATTTGGGAGCATCGGTCGGCAATGAGCAGTTCTTC.